This T cell receptor beta chain was sequenced for a study of T cell repertoires in cytomegalovirus infection. Turning to the study itself: Recently identified HLA-C-restricted CMV epitopes and well-studied HLA-B-restricted CMV epitopes were used by the study. CMV infection plus the matching HLA type was flagged by public TCR beta signatures.

Germline CDR1 and CDR2: LGHNT and FRNRAP. V was cut by 9 bases and J by 7 bases, with 10 bases left in between. The CDR3 is 11 residues long. TCRdb fed the reads into MiXCR, producing one record per CDR3 protein. The sample contains fewer than 1,000,000 distinct CDR3 sequences, 25% to 40% of which appear only once. Turning to this clonotype: Its antigen is unknown.

Study conclusions and caveats: Clonotype analysis showed dominance of the ex vivo response by HLA-C-restricted CMV-specific TCR beta clonotypes. Cumulative public TCR beta family frequency identified carriers of CMV plus the relevant HLA.

Sequences were derived from cultured CD8+ T cells from PBMCs, sampled from culture after CMV antigen stimulation. The chain uses TRBV12-5 and TRBJ2-1; possible D gene TRBD1, 6 bases. The receptor was derived from a human donor in good health (CMV status not recorded). Some clones in this sample may be carry-over from other donors' samples. The CDR3 here is CARQGGNEQFF. The CDR3 nucleotides are TGTGCTAGACAGGGCGGAAATGAGCAGTTCTTC.